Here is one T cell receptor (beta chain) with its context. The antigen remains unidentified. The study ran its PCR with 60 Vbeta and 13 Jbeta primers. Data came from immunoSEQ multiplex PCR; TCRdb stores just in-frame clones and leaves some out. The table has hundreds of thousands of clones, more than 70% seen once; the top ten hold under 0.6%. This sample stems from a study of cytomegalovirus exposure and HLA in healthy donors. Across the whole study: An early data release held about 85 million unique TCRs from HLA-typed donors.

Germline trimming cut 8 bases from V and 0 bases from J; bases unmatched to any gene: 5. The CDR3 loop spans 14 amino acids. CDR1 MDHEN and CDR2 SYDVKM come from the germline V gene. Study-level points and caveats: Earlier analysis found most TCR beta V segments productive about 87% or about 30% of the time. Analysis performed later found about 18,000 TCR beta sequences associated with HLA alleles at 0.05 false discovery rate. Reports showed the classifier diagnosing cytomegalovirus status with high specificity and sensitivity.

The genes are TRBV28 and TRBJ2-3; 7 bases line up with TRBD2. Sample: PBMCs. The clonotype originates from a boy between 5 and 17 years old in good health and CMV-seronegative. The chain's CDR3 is CASRREISTDTQYF. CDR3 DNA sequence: TGTGCCAGCCGGCGGGAGATCAGCACAGATACGCAGTATTTT.